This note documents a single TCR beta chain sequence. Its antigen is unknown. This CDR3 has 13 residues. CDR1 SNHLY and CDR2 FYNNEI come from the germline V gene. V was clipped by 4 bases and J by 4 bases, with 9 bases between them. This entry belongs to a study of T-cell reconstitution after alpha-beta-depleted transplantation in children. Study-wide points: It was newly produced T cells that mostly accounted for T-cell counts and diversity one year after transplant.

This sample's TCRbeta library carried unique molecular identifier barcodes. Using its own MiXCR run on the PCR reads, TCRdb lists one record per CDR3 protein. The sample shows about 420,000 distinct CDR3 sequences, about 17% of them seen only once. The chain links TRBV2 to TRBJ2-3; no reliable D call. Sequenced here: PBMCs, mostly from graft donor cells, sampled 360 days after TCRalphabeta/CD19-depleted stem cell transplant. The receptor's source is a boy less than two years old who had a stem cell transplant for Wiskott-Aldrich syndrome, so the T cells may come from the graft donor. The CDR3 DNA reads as TGTGCCAGCAGTGTAGGTGGATCAGATACGCAGTATTTT. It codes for CASSVGGSDTQYF. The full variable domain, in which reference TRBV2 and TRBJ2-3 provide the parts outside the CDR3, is EPEVTQTPSHQVTQMGQEVILRCVPISNHLYFYWYRQILGQKVEFLVSFYNNEISEKSEIFDDQFSVERPDGSNFTLKIRSTKLEDSAMYFCASSVGGSDTQYFGPGTRLTVL.